This T cell receptor (beta chain) originates from a study of cytomegalovirus exposure and HLA in healthy donors. General study results and limits: The study recorded over 150 TCR beta chains that were cytomegalovirus-associated. TCR beta sequences reportedly predicted most subjects' HLA-A and HLA-B alleles accurately.

PCR involved 60 Vbeta and 13 Jbeta primers. In the authors' methods: About 12 million of 65 million to 95 million unique TCR beta chains were shared, per a later count. Sequenced by immunoSEQ multiplex PCR; TCRdb stores in-frame clones only, minus some. V, J and clone size are those of that table, while D and trimming were read from the DNA. The data contain about 59,000 clones, roughly 80% of them singletons. With respect to this clone: Antigen unknown.

This CDR3 contains 16 residues. V lost 0 bases to trimming and J lost 6 bases, with 15 bases between them. From germline, CDR1 is LGHNA and CDR2 YSLEER. The sequenced material came from PBMCs. V and J are TRBV4-3 and TRBJ1-5, with no clear D. The source is a woman aged 40 to 50 in good health and CMV-seronegative. The CDR3 DNA sequence: TGCGCCAGCAGCCAAGAAGGGTACGGGGTGAGTCAGCCCCAGCATTTT. It specifies CASSQEGYGVSQPQHF.